One and the same sample provided the 3 T cell receptor beta chains below, sequenced in a study of shared clonotypes between healthy human individuals. The table came from immunoSEQ multiplex PCR; TCRdb's copy has only in-frame clones and leaves some out. This sample has about 1,900,000 clones, with about 95% found just once. Naivety among CD8 cells was defined by CD45RO negativity and positive CCR7 selection, thereby excluding terminally differentiated effector memory CD45RA+ cells. What was sequenced was naive CD8+ T cells sorted from blood. Receptors were obtained from a man between 18 and 35 years old in good health.

The chain joins TRBV7-9 to TRBJ1-1; TRBD1 agrees at 7 bases. This CDR3 region has 12 residues. In germline, CDR1 is SEHNR, CDR2 FQNEAQ (reference sequence). Unmatched junction bases numbered 9, after V lost 10 bases and J lost 7 bases. The CDR3 here is CATQWGDSEAFF. CDR3 nucleotide sequence: TGTGCCACCCAGTGGGGGGACAGTGAAGCTTTCTTT.

V gene TRBV10-3 combines with J gene TRBJ2-1, with 7 bases lining up with TRBD2. V gave up 0 bases and J gave up 4 bases; unmatched junction bases: 6. The V gene's germline CDR1 is ENHRY and CDR2 SYGVKD. This CDR3 has 16 residues. Here the CDR3 DNA reads TGTGCCATCAGTGAGTCGTGGGGGGGAGATTACAATGAGCAGTTCTTC. Protein: CAISESWGGDYNEQFF.

This clone was counted once. Additional DNA sequences in this sample encode the identical CDR3. The V gene is TRBV13, the J gene TRBJ2-1, with D unclear. This CDR3 has 13 residues. V was pared by 0 bases and J by 7 bases, with 7 bases between. CDR1 is PRHDT, CDR2 FYEKMQ, per germline (reference sequence). The CDR3 DNA sequence: TGTGCCAGCAGCTTAGGCCTTGGGAATGAGCAGTTCTTC. It is translated as CASSLGLGNEQFF.